This T cell receptor (beta chain) was observed in a study of cytomegalovirus exposure and HLA in healthy donors. Across the whole study: Later, an analysis reported that the approximately 120 validation repertoires had used the same platform as the roughly 720 first-cohort repertoires.

The donors were part of the validation cohort, which consisted of over a hundred subjects and was separate from the first cohort of around 620 subjects. Study-wide findings and caveats: The study designated roughly 150 TCR beta chains cytomegalovirus-associated. There were a few CMV-associated chains whose specificity for CMV antigens was confirmed in vitro.

Profiling relied on immunoSEQ multiplex PCR, and the TCRdb table lists in-frame clones only, not all of them. The table includes about 170,000 clones, around nine tenths detected once. Note on this clone: Its target is unknown.

The J segment lost 7 bases and the V segment lost 5 bases, leaving 12 bases of the junction unmatched. The CDR3 is 16 amino acids. Germline CDR1 and CDR2: KGHSH and LQKENI. Sequenced: PBMCs. The rearrangement links TRBV18 to TRBJ2-1; 9 positions agree with TRBD2. This TCR was sampled from a young man in good health and CMV-seropositive. CDR3 DNA: TGTGCCAGCTCAGGTAGCGGGAGAGGATTGGGGAATGAGCAGTTCTTC. Protein sequence: CASSGSGRGLGNEQFF. The full variable domain, with the rest looked up from reference TRBV18 and TRBJ2-1, is NAGVMQNPRHLVRRRGQEARLRCSPMKGHSHVYWYRQLPEEGLKFMVYLQKENIIDESGMPKERFSAEFPKEGPSILRIQQVVRGDSAAYFCASSGSGRGLGNEQFFGPGTRLTVL.